This T cell receptor beta chain was identified in a study of CD8 T cells in ankylosing spondylitis. Study results and caveats: Matched ankylosing spondylitis synovial fluid reportedly contained a significantly enriched population of disease-linked clones. Roughly eight highly homologous variants made up a TCR beta motif that seemed to typify ankylosing spondylitis blood.

This clonotype was recorded at least ten times. The antigen is unknown. This sequence may be a read error, since a much larger clone differs from it by one base. V was clipped by 4 bases and J by 7 bases, with 19 bases between them. Germline V lookup: CDR1 DFQATT, CDR2 SNEGSKA (reference sequence). The CDR3 extends over 14 amino acids. TCRdb re-called the 5' RACE reads through MiXCR, storing one row per CDR3 protein. The sample includes about 150,000 distinct CDR3 sequences, approximately 7.3% of them seen just once. The material sequenced was blood, either unsorted or a sorted T cell fraction (not recorded which). The TCR was taken from a female donor with ankylosing spondylitis or in good health (not recorded which). The chain joins TRBV20-1 to TRBJ1-1; D perhaps matches TRBD1 (6 bases). For the CDR3, the DNA is TGCAGTGCTAAAAGCGGGGGGGGCATCGTTGAAGCTTTCTTT. Translated: CSAKSGGGIVEAFF.